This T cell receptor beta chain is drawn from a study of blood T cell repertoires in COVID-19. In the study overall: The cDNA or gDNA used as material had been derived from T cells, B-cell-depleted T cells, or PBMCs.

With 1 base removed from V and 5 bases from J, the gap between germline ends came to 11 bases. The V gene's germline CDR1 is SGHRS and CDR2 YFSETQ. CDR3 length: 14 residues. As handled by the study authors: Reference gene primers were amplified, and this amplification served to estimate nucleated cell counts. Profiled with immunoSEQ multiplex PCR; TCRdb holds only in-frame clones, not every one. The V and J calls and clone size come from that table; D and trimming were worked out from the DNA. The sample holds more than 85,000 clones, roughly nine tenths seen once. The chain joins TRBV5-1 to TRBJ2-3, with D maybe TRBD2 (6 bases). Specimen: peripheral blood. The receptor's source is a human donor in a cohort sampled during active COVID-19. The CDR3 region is CASSLNSGVDTQYF. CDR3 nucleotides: TGCGCCAGCAGCTTGAATAGCGGAGTAGATACGCAGTATTTT. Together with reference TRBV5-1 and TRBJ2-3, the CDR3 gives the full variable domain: KAGVTQTPRYLIKTRGQQVTLSCSPISGHRSVSWYQQTPGQGLQFLFEYFSETQRNKGNFPGRFSGRQFSNSRSEMNVSTLELGDSALYLCASSLNSGVDTQYFGPGTRLTVL.